Listed below are T cell receptor beta chains from one sample, sequenced in a study of T-cell memory formation after mild COVID-19. TCRdb passed the 5' RACE reads through MiXCR, listing each CDR3 protein once. The table has 190,000 or so distinct CDR3 sequences, roughly 30% seen once. Source material: PBMCs or a T cell subset sorted from them (not recorded which). The source is an adult woman who had mild COVID-19 (a few samples of this study predate the infection). Cell type and time point are not known. Both conserved end residues are part of each CDR3. Each record gives: D gene, V gene, J gene, clone size, CDR3 DNA, CDR3 protein. D genes are given only for firm matches. Expanded clones get a size class; other rows say once, few or many, or leave the size out.

D gene: -
V gene: TRBV10-3
J gene: TRBJ1-5
clone size: -
CDR3 DNA: TGTGCCATCAGTGAAAGTAAAGAGGGGTTCAATCAGCCCCAGCATTTT
CDR3 protein: CAISESKEGFNQPQHF

D gene: -
V gene: TRBV6-2/TRBV6-3
J gene: TRBJ1-5
clone size: few
CDR3 DNA: TGTGCCAGCAGTTACGCGAGGGGGTATAGCAATCAGCCCCAGCATTTT
CDR3 protein: CASSYARGYSNQPQHF

D gene: TRBD2
V gene: TRBV4-2
J gene: TRBJ2-7
clone size: -
CDR3 DNA: TGTGCCAGCAGCCAAGGTAGCGGGAGCGGATACGAGCAGTACTTC
CDR3 protein: CASSQGSGSGYEQYF

D gene: -
V gene: TRBV4-2
J gene: TRBJ2-5
clone size: -
CDR3 DNA: TGTGCCAGCAGCCCTCGGCAAGGGGCCCAGTACTTC
CDR3 protein: CASSPRQGAQYF

D gene: TRBD2
V gene: TRBV7-2
J gene: TRBJ2-2
clone size: -
CDR3 DNA: TGTGCCAGCAGCCCGGGGACTAGCGGCCCCGGGGAGCTGTTTTTT
CDR3 protein: CASSPGTSGPGELFF

D gene: -
V gene: TRBV27
J gene: TRBJ2-2
clone size: -
CDR3 DNA: TGTGCCAGCAGTTTATTAGCCAATGCCGGGGAGCTGTTTTTT
CDR3 protein: CASSLLANAGELFF

D gene: -
V gene: TRBV7-2
J gene: TRBJ2-1
clone size: few
CDR3 DNA: TGTGCCAGCAGCTTCCCGGCTGGAGATGAGCAGTTCTTC
CDR3 protein: CASSFPAGDEQFF

D gene: -
V gene: TRBV7-9
J gene: TRBJ2-7
clone size: -
CDR3 DNA: TGTGCCAGCAGCTTACCTGGACCTTACGAGCAGTACTTC
CDR3 protein: CASSLPGPYEQYF

D gene: TRBD2
V gene: TRBV6-2/TRBV6-3
J gene: TRBJ2-1
clone size: few
CDR3 DNA: TGTGCCACCCTTAGGACTAGCGGGAACCCAACCTACAATGAGCAGTTCTTC
CDR3 protein: CATLRTSGNPTYNEQFF

D gene: -
V gene: TRBV19
J gene: TRBJ1-2
clone size: -
CDR3 DNA: TGTGCCTCCTGCCCGTCCGCCTATGGCTACACCTTC
CDR3 protein: CASCPSAYGYTF

D gene: -
V gene: TRBV4-1
J gene: TRBJ2-7
clone size: few
CDR3 DNA: TGCGCCAGCAGCCAAGATCCCGGCCAGGGAGGTTACGAGCAGTACTTC
CDR3 protein: CASSQDPGQGGYEQYF

D gene: -
V gene: TRBV30
J gene: TRBJ1-1
clone size: few
CDR3 DNA: TGTGCCACGCTCGTTAGGGGTTTGGGCACTGAAGCTTTCTTT
CDR3 protein: CATLVRGLGTEAFF

D gene: -
V gene: TRBV3-1
J gene: TRBJ2-7
clone size: -
CDR3 DNA: TGTGCCAGCAGTGTAGCGGTTACCTACGAGCAGTACTTC
CDR3 protein: CASSVAVTYEQYF

D gene: -
V gene: TRBV20-1
J gene: TRBJ2-5
clone size: -
CDR3 DNA: TGCAGTGCTAGCCACCCCTACCAAGAGACCCAGTACTTC
CDR3 protein: CSASHPYQETQYF

D gene: -
V gene: TRBV7-2
J gene: TRBJ2-3
clone size: many
CDR3 DNA: TGTGCCAGCAGCTTAGGTTTGGCGGCCACAGATACGCAGTATTTT
CDR3 protein: CASSLGLAATDTQYF

D gene: TRBD1
V gene: TRBV7-9
J gene: TRBJ1-2
clone size: -
CDR3 DNA: TGTGCCAGCAGCTTTCAGGGGGAAGATGGCTACACCTTC
CDR3 protein: CASSFQGEDGYTF

D gene: TRBD1
V gene: TRBV12-3/TRBV12-4
J gene: TRBJ1-3
clone size: -
CDR3 DNA: TGTGCCAGCAGTACCGCCCGACAGGGCGTCTCTGGAAACACCATATATTTT
CDR3 protein: CASSTARQGVSGNTIYF

D gene: -
V gene: TRBV27
J gene: TRBJ2-3
clone size: -
CDR3 DNA: TGTGCCAGCAGTTTAAGGGTCCGTAGTTTCGGCACAGATACGCAGTATTTT
CDR3 protein: CASSLRVRSFGTDTQYF

D gene: TRBD1
V gene: TRBV12-3/TRBV12-4
J gene: TRBJ1-5
clone size: few
CDR3 DNA: TGTGCCAGCAATCGAGGGACAGTCGGGCCCCAGCATTTT
CDR3 protein: CASNRGTVGPQHF

D gene: -
V gene: TRBV5-6
J gene: TRBJ1-2
clone size: -
CDR3 DNA: TGTGCCAGCAGCCCAAGACTTGGGAGTGGCTACACCTTC
CDR3 protein: CASSPRLGSGYTF

D gene: -
V gene: TRBV5-1
J gene: TRBJ1-6
clone size: -
CDR3 DNA: TGCGCCAGCAGCTTGAGGGACGTCAGGGATTCACCCCTCCACTTT
CDR3 protein: CASSLRDVRDSPLHF

D gene: -
V gene: TRBV11-1
J gene: TRBJ2-5
clone size: -
CDR3 DNA: TGTGCCAGCAGCTGGGTCGTCGGGGCCCAAGAGACCCAGTACTTC
CDR3 protein: CASSWVVGAQETQYF

D gene: -
V gene: TRBV4-1
J gene: TRBJ1-1
clone size: -
CDR3 DNA: TGCGCCAGCAGCCAACACCCACGGAACACTGAAGCTTTCTTT
CDR3 protein: CASSQHPRNTEAFF

D gene: TRBD2
V gene: TRBV7-9
J gene: TRBJ2-3
clone size: few
CDR3 DNA: TGTGCCAGCAGCTTGATGAGCGGGAGTGAGCAGTATTTT
CDR3 protein: CASSLMSGSEQYF

D gene: -
V gene: TRBV7-7
J gene: TRBJ2-1
clone size: -
CDR3 DNA: TGTGCCAGCAGCTTAGTCGCTTACAATGAGCAGTTCTTC
CDR3 protein: CASSLVAYNEQFF

D gene: TRBD1
V gene: TRBV18
J gene: TRBJ1-4
clone size: -
CDR3 DNA: TGTGCCAGCTCACCCCTGGGACAGGGGAATGAAAAACTGTTTTTT
CDR3 protein: CASSPLGQGNEKLFF

D gene: -
V gene: TRBV4-1
J gene: TRBJ2-1
clone size: -
CDR3 DNA: TGCGCCAGCAGCCCTGGAAGCGGACCATACAATGAGCAGTTCTTC
CDR3 protein: CASSPGSGPYNEQFF

D gene: -
V gene: TRBV18
J gene: TRBJ1-2
clone size: -
CDR3 DNA: TGTGCCAGCTCACCAAGGACTGCCACCTTC
CDR3 protein: CASSPRTATF

D gene: -
V gene: TRBV4-2
J gene: TRBJ1-5
clone size: -
CDR3 DNA: TGTGCCAGCAGCCAAGACAGGGCTCAGCCCCAGCATTTT
CDR3 protein: CASSQDRAQPQHF

D gene: TRBD2
V gene: TRBV7-6
J gene: TRBJ2-3
clone size: -
CDR3 DNA: TGTGCCAGCAGCTTAGAACGGGGGGGCCGTAGGGCAGATACGCAGTATTTT
CDR3 protein: CASSLERGGRRADTQYF

D gene: -
V gene: TRBV7-2
J gene: TRBJ2-3
clone size: few
CDR3 DNA: TGTGCCAGCAGCTTAGCGGGGGCGGGAGTGCCAGATACGCAGTATTTT
CDR3 protein: CASSLAGAGVPDTQYF

D gene: -
V gene: TRBV10-3
J gene: TRBJ1-1
clone size: few
CDR3 DNA: TGTGCCATCAGAGGGGGGGCTGGTCCCACTGAAGCTTTCTTT
CDR3 protein: CAIRGGAGPTEAFF